The present TCR beta chain was sequenced within a study of cytomegalovirus exposure and HLA in healthy donors. The germline V gene has CDR1 SNHLY and CDR2 FYNNEI. The J segment lost 8 bases and the V segment lost 2 bases, leaving 11 bases of the junction unmatched. The CDR3 loop spans 15 amino acids. It was with 60 Vbeta and 13 Jbeta primers that the PCR ran. Produced via immunoSEQ multiplex PCR; TCRdb's table is partial and in-frame only. The sample contains approximately 200,000 clones, roughly four fifths of which appear only once. This rearrangement joins TRBV2 to TRBJ1-2; 7 bases match TRBD1. The clonotype originates from a boy between 2 and 10 years old in good health and CMV-seronegative. Input material: PBMCs. In nucleotides, the CDR3 is TGTGCCAGCAGTGAAAGCCAGGGGGTTTTCGGAGGCTACACCTTC. Amino acids: CASSESQGVFGGYTF.